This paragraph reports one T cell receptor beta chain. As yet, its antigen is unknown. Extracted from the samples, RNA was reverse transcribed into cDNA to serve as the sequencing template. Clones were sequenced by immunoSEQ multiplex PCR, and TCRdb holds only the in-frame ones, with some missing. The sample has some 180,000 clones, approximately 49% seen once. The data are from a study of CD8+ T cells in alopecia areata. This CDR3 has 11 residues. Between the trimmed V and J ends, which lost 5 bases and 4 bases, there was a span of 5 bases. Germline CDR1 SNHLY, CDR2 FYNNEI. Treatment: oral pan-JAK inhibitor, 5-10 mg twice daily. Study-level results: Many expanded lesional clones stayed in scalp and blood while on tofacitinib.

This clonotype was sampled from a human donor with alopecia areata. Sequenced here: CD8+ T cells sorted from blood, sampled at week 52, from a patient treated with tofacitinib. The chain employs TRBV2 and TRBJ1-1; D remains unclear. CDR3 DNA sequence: TGTGCCAGCAGTCTTTTCACTGAAGCTTTCTTT. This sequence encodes CASSLFTEAFF.